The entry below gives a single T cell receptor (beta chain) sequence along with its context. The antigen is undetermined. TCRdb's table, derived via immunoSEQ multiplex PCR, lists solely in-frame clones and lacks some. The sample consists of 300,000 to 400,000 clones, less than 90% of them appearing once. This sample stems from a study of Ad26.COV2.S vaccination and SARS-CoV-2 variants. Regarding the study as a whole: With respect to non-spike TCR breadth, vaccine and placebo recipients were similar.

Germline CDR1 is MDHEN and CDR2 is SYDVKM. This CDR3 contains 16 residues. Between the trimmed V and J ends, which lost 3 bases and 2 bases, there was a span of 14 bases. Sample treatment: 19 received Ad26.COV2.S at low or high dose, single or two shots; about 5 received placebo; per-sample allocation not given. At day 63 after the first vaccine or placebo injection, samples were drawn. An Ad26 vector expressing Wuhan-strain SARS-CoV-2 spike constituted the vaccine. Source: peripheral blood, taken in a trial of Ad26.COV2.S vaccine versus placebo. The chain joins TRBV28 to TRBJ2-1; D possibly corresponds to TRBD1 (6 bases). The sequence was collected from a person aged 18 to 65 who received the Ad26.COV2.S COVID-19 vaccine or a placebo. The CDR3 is CASSFGYRATYNEQFF. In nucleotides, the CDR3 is TGTGCCAGCAGTTTTGGGTACAGGGCTACCTACAATGAGCAGTTCTTC. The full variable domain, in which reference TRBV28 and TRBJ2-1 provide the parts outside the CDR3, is DVKVTQSSRYLVKRTGEKVFLECVQDMDHENMFWYRQDPGLGLRLIYFSYDVKMKEKGDIPEGYSVSREKKERFSLILESASTNQTSMYLCASSFGYRATYNEQFFGPGTRLTVL.